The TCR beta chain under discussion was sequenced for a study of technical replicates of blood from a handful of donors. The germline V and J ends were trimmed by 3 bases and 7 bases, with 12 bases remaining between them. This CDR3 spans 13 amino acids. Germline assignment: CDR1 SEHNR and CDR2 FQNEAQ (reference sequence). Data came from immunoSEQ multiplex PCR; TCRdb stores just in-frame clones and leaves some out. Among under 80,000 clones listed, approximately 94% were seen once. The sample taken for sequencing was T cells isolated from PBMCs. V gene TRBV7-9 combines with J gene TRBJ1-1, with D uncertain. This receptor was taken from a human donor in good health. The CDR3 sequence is CASSFTTSGEAFF. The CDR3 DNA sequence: TGTGCCAGCAGCTTCACTACATCGGGTGAAGCTTTCTTT.